Given below is one T cell receptor (beta chain) in context. Its antigen is unidentified. Treatment: 10-day PBMC culture with coronavirus spike peptide pools or control peptides (ViraFEST assay). The Oncomine TCR Beta short-read assay was applied to DNA of cultured CD4+ T cells. It was from cultured CD4+ T cells that genomic DNA was extracted. TCRdb processed the PCR reads anew with MiXCR; each CDR3 protein has one entry. The profile shows about 18,000 distinct CDR3 sequences, 51% of them singletons. The sample comes from a study of vaccination and CD4 T cells after COVID-19. Background on the study: Convalescent patients gave post-COVID blood a median approximately 94 days post-diagnosis, range 35 to 161.

The CDR3 runs to 13 residues. The germline gives CDR1 MNHEY, CDR2 SVGEGT. Trimming shortened V by 2 bases and J by 0 bases, and 2 bases separated the two germline ends. The starting material was CD4+ T cells from blood, cultured in vitro, obtained before SARS-CoV-2 vaccination. The sequence was obtained from a human donor who had recovered from COVID-19. V is TRBV6-2 or TRBV6-3 and J is TRBJ1-3; D is ambiguous. The CDR3, as DNA: TGTGCCAGCAGTTACAGCTCTGGAAACACCATATATTTT. Protein product: CASSYSSGNTIYF.